These T cell receptor beta chains were read from a single sample in a study of OX40 agonist ivuxolimab in advanced cancers. Assay used: immunoSEQ multiplex PCR; TCRdb lists only in-frame clones, some missing. The sample includes more than 50,000 clones, roughly 88% seen only once; the top ten take about 2.6%. Sequencing used CD4+ or CD8+ T cells sorted from blood, obtained in a trial of the OX40 agonist ivuxolimab. The receptors here all came from an adult with an advanced solid tumor such as melanoma, head and neck, liver or kidney cancer. Both conserved end residues are part of each CDR3. A D gene is named only where the DNA matches it firmly. Rows give clone size only sometimes, using once, few, many, or a class for an expanded clone.

>TRBJ1-2|TRBV30|NA|NA
CAWSATRYGYTF
TGTGCCTGGAGTGCAACGCGCTATGGCTACACCTTC
>TRBJ1-1|TRBV6-4|NA|NA
CASKSEGDTEAFF
TGTGCCAGCAAGTCCGAGGGTGACACTGAAGCTTTCTTT
>TRBJ1-2|TRBV18|TRBD1|NA
CASSPSLQGSYGYTF
TGTGCCAGCTCACCATCCCTACAGGGGTCCTATGGCTACACCTTC
>TRBJ1-4|TRBV4-1|NA|NA
CASTVRRGAGEKLFF
TGCGCCAGCACGGTTAGGAGGGGGGCGGGGGAAAAACTGTTTTTT
>TRBJ2-3|TRBV7-3|TRBD2|NA
CASSLAGGTDTQYF
TGTGCCAGCAGCTTAGCGGGGGGGACTGATACGCAGTATTTT
>TRBJ2-1|TRBV11-3|TRBD2|NA
CASSSPAGTSGGADEQFF
TGTGCCAGCAGCTCCCCAGCCGGGACTAGCGGGGGGGCAGATGAGCAGTTCTTC
>TRBJ1-4|TRBV4-1|NA|NA
CASSQEGGRDEKLFF
TGCGCCAGCAGCCAAGAGGGGGGACGGGATGAAAAACTGTTTTTT
>TRBJ1-5|TRBV7-9|NA|NA
CASSLARRPQHF
TGTGCCAGCAGCTTAGCGAGGCGGCCCCAGCATTTT
>TRBJ1-1|TRBV19|NA|few
CASSIGGPYTEAFF
TGTGCCAGTAGTATAGGTGGACCCTACACTGAAGCTTTCTTT
>TRBJ2-2|TRBV9|NA|NA
CASSLQNTGELFF
TGTGCCAGCAGCCTCCAGAACACCGGGGAGCTGTTTTTT
>TRBJ1-6|TRBV4-2|NA|once
CASSQETRYSPLHF
TGTGCCAGCAGCCAAGAAACGAGATATTCACCCCTCCACTTT
>TRBJ2-7|TRBV5-1|TRBD2|NA
CASSLSGETYEQYF
TGCGCCAGCAGCTTGAGCGGGGAAACCTACGAGCAGTACTTC
>TRBJ2-7|TRBV19|NA|NA
CASSITNVYEQYF
TGTGCCAGTAGTATCACCAATGTCTACGAGCAGTACTTC
>TRBJ2-5|TRBV10-3|TRBD2|NA
CAISDGTSGMETQYF
TGTGCCATCAGTGACGGGACTAGCGGGATGGAGACCCAGTACTTC
>TRBJ2-7|TRBV7-9|TRBD1|NA
CASTPAETGVLYFSYEQYF
TGTGCCAGCACACCCGCGGAGACAGGGGTTCTCTACTTCTCCTACGAGCAGTACTTC
>TRBJ2-1|TRBV7-9|TRBD1|NA
CASTINRGSVNNEQFF
TGTGCCAGCACAATTAACAGGGGAAGTGTGAACAATGAGCAGTTCTTC
>TRBJ1-5|TRBV5-6|TRBD1|once
CASSWDRNQPQHF
TGTGCCAGCAGCTGGGACAGGAATCAGCCCCAGCATTTT
>TRBJ1-1|TRBV28|NA|few
CASSGLYTEAFF
TGTGCCAGCAGTGGACTTTACACTGAAGCTTTCTTT
>TRBJ2-2|TRBV27|TRBD1|NA
CASSLRTGANTGELFF
TGTGCCAGCAGTTTAAGGACAGGGGCGAACACCGGGGAGCTGTTTTTT
>TRBJ2-2|TRBV2|NA|NA
CASSEERVGTGELFF
TGTGCCAGCAGTGAAGAAAGGGTTGGCACCGGGGAGCTGTTTTTT
>TRBJ2-1|TRBV5-6|TRBD2|NA
CASSLLIAGVTYNEQFF
TGTGCCAGCAGCTTGCTGATAGCGGGGGTGACCTACAATGAGCAGTTCTTC
>TRBJ1-5|TRBV4-1|TRBD1|NA
CASSRRDSEINQPQHF
TGCGCCAGCAGCCGCAGGGACAGCGAGATCAATCAGCCCCAGCATTTT